This T cell receptor (beta chain) comes out of a study of tumor and adjacent non-tumor tissue in lung cancer. Study-wide results and caveats: Higher tumor TCR diversity was associated with shorter survival. TCR diversity was significantly greater in tumor than normal lung tissue.

The template was RNA from unsorted bulk tissue. This non-tumor lung sample came from over 3 cm beyond the tumor edge. Newly diagnosed lung cancer patients had thoracic surgery in China, August–late 2014, without prior chemotherapy. With respect to this clonotype: Its antigen remains unidentified. One junction end does not reproduce the germline sequence, and a read error may be involved.

This CDR3 contains 14 residues. In germline, CDR1 is SGHAT, CDR2 FQDESV (reference sequence). TCRbeta libraries were built with three rounds of nested PCR, modified from ARM-PCR. One entry per CDR3 protein, called by TCRdb with MiXCR from the multiplex PCR reads. Among around 75,000 distinct CDR3 sequences listed, roughly 75% were seen once. Sequenced input: distant non-tumor lung tissue. The rearrangement joins TRBV11-1 to TRBJ1-1, with D uncertain. This receptor was identified in a woman in her forties or fifties with non-small cell lung cancer. As DNA, the CDR3 is TGTGCCAGCGGCTCGAAGGAGTTGAACACTGAAGCTTTGTTT. It yields the protein CASGSKELNTEALF.